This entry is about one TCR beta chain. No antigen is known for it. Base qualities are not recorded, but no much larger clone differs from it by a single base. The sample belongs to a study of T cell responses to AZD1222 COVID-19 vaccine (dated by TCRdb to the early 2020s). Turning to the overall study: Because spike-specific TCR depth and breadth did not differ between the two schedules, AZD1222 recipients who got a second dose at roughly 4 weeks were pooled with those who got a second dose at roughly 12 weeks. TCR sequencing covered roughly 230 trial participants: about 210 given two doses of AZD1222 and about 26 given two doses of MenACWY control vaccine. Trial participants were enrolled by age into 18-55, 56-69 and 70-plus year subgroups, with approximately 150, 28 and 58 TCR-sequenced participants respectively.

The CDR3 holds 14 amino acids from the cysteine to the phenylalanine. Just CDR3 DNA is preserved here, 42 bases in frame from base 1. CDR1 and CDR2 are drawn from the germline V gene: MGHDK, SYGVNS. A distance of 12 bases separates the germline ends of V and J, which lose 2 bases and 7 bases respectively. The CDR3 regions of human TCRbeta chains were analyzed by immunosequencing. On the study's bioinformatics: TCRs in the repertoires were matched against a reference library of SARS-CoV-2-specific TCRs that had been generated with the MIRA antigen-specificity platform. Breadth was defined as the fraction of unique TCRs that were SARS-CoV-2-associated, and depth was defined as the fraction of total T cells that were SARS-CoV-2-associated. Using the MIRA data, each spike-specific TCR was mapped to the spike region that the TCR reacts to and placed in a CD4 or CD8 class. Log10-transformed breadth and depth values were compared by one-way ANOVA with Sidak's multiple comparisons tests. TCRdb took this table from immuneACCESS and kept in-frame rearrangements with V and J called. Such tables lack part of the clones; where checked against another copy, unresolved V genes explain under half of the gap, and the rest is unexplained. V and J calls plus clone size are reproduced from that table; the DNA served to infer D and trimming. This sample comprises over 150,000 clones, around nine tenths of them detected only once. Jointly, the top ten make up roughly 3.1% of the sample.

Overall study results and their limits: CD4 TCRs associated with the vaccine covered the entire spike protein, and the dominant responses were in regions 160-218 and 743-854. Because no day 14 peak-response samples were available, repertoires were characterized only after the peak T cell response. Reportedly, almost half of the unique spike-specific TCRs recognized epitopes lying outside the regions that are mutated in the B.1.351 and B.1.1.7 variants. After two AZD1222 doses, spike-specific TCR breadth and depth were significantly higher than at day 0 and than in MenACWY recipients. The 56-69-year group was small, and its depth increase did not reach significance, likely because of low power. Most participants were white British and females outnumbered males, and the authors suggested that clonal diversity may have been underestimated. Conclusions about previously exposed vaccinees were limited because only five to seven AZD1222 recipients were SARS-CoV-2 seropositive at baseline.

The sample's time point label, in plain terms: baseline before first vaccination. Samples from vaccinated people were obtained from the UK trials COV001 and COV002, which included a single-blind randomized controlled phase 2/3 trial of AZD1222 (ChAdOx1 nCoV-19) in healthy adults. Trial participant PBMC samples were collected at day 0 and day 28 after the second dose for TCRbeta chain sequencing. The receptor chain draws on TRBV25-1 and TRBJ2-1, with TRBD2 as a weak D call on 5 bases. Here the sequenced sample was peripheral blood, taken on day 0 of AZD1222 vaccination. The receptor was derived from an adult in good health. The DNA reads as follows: TGTGCCAGCAGTGAAGAGTTAGCGAGGAATGAGCAGTTCTTC. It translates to CASSEELARNEQFF.